This TCR beta chain is from a study of blood T cell repertoires in COVID-19. Study-wide context: From T cells, B-cell-depleted T cells, or PBMCs came the material, which was cDNA or gDNA.

In the original workflow: Using reference gene primer amplification, nucleated cell counts were estimated. Produced via immunoSEQ multiplex PCR; TCRdb's table is partial and in-frame only. V and J calls and clone size are as listed in that table; D and trimming were resolved from the DNA. This table has 250,000 to 350,000 clones, 84% appearing once. Trimming removed 6 bases at V and 4 bases at J, with 15 bases between. CDR3 length equals 14 residues. The germline V gene encodes CDR1 MNHEY and CDR2 SVGAGI. Patients from Seattle were sampled longitudinally, starting during active infection. The sequencing sample was made of peripheral blood. The sequence was collected from a human donor with COVID-19, enrolled during active disease. The donor label of this sample is uncertain. This chain joins TRBV6-5 and TRBJ1-1; a possible D gene is TRBD1 (5 bases). The CDR3 protein is CASRQGLGGTEAFF. The CDR3 DNA is TGTGCCAGCAGGCAAGGCCTGGGGGGCACTGAAGCTTTCTTT.